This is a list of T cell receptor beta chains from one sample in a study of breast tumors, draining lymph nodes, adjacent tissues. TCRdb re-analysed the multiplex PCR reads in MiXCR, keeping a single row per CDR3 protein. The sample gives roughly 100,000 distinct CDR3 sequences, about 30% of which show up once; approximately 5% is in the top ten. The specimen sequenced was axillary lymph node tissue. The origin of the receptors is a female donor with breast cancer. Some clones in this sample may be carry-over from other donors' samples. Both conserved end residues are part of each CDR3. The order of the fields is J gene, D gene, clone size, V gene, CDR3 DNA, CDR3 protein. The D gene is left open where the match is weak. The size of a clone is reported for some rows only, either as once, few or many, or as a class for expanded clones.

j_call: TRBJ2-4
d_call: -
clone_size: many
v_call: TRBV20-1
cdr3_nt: TGCAGTGCTAGTTGGGGGGCTGGAAACATTCAGTACTTC
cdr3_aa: CSASWGAGNIQYF

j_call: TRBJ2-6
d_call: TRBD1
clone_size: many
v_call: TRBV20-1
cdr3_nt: TGCAGTGCTACCGGTGGAAGACAGGGATACTCTGGGGCCAACGTCCTGACTTTC
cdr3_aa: CSATGGRQGYSGANVLTF

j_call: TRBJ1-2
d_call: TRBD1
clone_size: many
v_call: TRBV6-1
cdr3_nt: TGTGCCACTCCCTCCGGGACAGGGGGCTCTTATGGCTACACCTTC
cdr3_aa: CATPSGTGGSYGYTF

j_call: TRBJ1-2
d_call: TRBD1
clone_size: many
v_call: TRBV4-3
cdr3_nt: TGCGCCAGCAGCCAAGATAGAGCGGCAGGGGGCTTCTATGGCTACACCTTC
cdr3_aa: CASSQDRAAGGFYGYTF

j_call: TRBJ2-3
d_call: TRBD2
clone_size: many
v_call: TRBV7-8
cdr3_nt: TGTGCCAGCAGCTTAGCACTAGCGGGTCGCACAGATACGCAGTATTTT
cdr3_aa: CASSLALAGRTDTQYF

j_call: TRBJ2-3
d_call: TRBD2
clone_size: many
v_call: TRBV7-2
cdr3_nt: TGTGCCAGCAGCTTAGGTCCTAGCGGGGGGGTCACAGATACGCAGTATTTT
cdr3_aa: CASSLGPSGGVTDTQYF

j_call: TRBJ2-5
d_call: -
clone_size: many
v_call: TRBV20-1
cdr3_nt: TGCAGTGCTAGGAACCAAGAGACCCAGTACTTC
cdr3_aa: CSARNQETQYF

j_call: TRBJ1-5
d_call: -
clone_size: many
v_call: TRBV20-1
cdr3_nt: TGCAGTGCTAGGGGACGGCTCAATCAGCCCCAGCATTTT
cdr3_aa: CSARGRLNQPQHF

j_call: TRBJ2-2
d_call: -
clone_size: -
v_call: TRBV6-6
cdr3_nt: TGTGCCAGCAGTTACCCTCTCGGGGGGCGGAACACCGGGGAGCTGTTTTTT
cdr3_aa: CASSYPLGGRNTGELFF

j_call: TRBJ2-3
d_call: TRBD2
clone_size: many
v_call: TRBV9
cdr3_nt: TGTGCCAGCAGCGTAGCCACTGGGACTAGCGGGAGCACAGATACGCAGTATTTT
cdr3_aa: CASSVATGTSGSTDTQYF

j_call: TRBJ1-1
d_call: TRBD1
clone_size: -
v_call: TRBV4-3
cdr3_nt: TGCGCCAGCAGCCAAGATTTACAGGGGCGCGCTTTCTTT
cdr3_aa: CASSQDLQGRAFF

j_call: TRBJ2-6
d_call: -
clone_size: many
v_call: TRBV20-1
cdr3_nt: TGCAGTGCACCTACATCGGGGGCCAACGTCCTGACTTTC
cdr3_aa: CSAPTSGANVLTF

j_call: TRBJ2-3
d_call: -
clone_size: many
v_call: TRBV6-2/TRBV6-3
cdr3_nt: TGTGCCAGCAGTTACTCTCGCCGCGCGGAACTGATGTATTTT
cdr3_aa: CASSYSRRAELMYF

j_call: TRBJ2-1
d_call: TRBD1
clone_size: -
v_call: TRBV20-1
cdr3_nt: TGCAGTGCTAGCCAGGACAGGGGGGGGCGAAACAATGAGCAGTTCTTC
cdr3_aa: CSASQDRGGRNNEQFF

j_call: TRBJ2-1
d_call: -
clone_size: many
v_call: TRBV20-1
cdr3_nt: TGCAGTGCTAGTCTAGTAGATGAGCAGTTCTTC
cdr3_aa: CSASLVDEQFF

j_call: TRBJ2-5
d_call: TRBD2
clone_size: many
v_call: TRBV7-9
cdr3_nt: TGTGCCAGCAGCTTACAACTAACTAGCGAAAAAGAGACCCAGTACTTC
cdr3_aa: CASSLQLTSEKETQYF

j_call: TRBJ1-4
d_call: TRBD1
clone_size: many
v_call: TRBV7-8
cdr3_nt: TGTGCCAGCAGCGGGGCCCACACAGGGGTTGTCGAAAAACTGTTTTTT
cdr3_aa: CASSGAHTGVVEKLFF

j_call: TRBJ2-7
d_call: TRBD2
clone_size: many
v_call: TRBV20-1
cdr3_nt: TGCAGTGCTAGCATTTATGGACTAGCGGGAGACGAGCAGTACTTC
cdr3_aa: CSASIYGLAGDEQYF

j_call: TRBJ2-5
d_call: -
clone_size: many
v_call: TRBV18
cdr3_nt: TGTGCCAGCCGAAACTGGGGAGCACAAGAGACCCAGTACTTC
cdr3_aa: CASRNWGAQETQYF

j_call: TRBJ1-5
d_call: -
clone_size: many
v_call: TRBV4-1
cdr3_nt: TGCGCCAGCAGCCAATCTCCCGGACAGTCTTCCGATCGGCCCCAGCATTTT
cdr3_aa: CASSQSPGQSSDRPQHF

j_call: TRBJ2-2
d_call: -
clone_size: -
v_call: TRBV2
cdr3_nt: TGTGCCAGCAGTGATCGGTCAGGGGAGCTGTTTTTT
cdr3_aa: CASSDRSGELFF

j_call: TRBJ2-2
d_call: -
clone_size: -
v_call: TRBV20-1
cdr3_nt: TGCAGTGCTAGACCCTCGACAGGAACCGGGGAGCTGTTTTTT
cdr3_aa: CSARPSTGTGELFF

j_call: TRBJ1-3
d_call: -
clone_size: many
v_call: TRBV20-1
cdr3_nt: TGCAGTGCTAGCATTACAGGGACTGGAAACACCATATATTTT
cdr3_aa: CSASITGTGNTIYF

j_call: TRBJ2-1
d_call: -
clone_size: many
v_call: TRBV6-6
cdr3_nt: TGTGCCAGCAGTTCTCCCCGGGACTCGACCTACAATGAGCAGTTCTTC
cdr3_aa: CASSSPRDSTYNEQFF